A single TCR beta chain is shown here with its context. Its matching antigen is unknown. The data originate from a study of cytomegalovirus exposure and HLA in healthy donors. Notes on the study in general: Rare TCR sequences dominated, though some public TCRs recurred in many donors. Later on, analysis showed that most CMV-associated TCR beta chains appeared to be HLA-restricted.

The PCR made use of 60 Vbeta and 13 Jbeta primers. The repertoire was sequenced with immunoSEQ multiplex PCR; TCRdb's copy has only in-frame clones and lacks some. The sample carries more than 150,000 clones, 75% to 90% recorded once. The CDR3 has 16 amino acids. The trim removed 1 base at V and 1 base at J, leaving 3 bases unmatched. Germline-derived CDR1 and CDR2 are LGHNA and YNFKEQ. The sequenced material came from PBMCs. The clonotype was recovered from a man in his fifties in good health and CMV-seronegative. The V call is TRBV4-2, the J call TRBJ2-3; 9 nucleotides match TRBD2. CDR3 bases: TGTGCCAGCAGCCAAGGTAGCGGGGGCCGCACAGATACGCAGTATTTT. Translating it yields CASSQGSGGRTDTQYF.